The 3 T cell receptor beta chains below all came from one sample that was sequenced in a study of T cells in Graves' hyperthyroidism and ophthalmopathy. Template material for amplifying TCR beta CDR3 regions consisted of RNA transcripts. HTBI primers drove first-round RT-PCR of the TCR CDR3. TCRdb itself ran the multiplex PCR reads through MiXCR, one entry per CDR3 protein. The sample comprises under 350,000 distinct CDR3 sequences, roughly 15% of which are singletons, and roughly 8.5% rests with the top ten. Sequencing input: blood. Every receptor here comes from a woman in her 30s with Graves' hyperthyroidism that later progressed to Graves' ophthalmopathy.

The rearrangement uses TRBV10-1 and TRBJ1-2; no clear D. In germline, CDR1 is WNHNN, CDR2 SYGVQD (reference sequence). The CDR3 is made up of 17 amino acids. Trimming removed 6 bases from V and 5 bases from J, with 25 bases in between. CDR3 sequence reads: CASSPLNGENTTYGYTF. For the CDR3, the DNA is TGCGCCAGCAGCCCTCTAAATGGGGAGAATACAACTTATGGCTACACCTTC.

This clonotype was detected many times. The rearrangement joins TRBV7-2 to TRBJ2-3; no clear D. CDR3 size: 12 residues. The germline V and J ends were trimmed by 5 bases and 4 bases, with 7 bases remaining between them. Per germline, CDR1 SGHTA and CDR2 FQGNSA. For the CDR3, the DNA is TGTGCCAGCAGCCTTCTATCAGATACGCAGTATTTT. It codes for CASSLLSDTQYF.

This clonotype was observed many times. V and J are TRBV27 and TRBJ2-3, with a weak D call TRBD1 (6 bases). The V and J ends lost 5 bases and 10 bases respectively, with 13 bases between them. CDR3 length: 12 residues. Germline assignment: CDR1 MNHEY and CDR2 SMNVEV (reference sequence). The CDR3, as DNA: TGTGCCAGCAGTCCCCGGGACAACGCGCAGTATTTT. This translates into CASSPRDNAQYF.